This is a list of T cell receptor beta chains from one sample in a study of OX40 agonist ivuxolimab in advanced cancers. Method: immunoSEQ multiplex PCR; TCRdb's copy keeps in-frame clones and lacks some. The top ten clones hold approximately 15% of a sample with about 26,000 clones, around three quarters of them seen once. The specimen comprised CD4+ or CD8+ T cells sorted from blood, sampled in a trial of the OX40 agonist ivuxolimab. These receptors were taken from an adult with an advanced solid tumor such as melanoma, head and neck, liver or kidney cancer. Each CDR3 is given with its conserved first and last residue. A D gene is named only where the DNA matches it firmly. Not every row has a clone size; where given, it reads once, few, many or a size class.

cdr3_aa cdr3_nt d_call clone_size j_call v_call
CASSQVPAGGAAGEQFF TGCGCCAGCAGCCAAGTTCCGGCCGGGGGGGCTGCTGGTGAGCAGTTCTTC TRBD2 - TRBJ2-1 TRBV4-1
CASSLNAYGYTF TGTGCCAGCAGTCTCAATGCTTATGGCTACACCTTC - once TRBJ1-2 TRBV5-4
CASSRPLGANVLTF TGTGCCAGCAGCCGCCCTCTGGGGGCCAACGTCCTGACTTTC - - TRBJ2-6 TRBV14
CASSPQSGELFF TGTGCCAGCAGCCCCCAGTCCGGGGAGCTGTTTTTT - - TRBJ2-2 TRBV7-9
CASSREGQHNEQFF TGCGCCAGCAGCCGAGAGGGACAGCACAATGAGCAGTTCTTC TRBD1 few TRBJ2-1 TRBV5-1
CASSLARGQANEKLFF TGTGCCAGCAGCTTAGCGAGGGGACAGGCGAATGAAAAACTGTTTTTT TRBD1 - TRBJ1-4 TRBV7-6
CASRSSEADTQYF TGTGCCAGTCGTAGCTCAGAGGCAGATACGCAGTATTTT - - TRBJ2-3 TRBV7-9
CASNPGQGITEAFF TGCGCCAGCAACCCGGGACAGGGGATCACTGAAGCTTTCTTT TRBD1 - TRBJ1-1 TRBV5-1
CASSERWVRNEQFF TGCGCCAGCAGTGAACGATGGGTACGCAATGAGCAGTTCTTC - - TRBJ2-1 TRBV10-2
CASSFVGQGWDEQYF TGTGCCAGCAGCTTTGTGGGACAGGGTTGGGACGAGCAGTACTTC TRBD1 - TRBJ2-7 TRBV7-2
CASSVLGTSYNEQFF TGTGCCAGCAGCGTACTCGGGACATCCTACAATGAGCAGTTCTTC - - TRBJ2-1 TRBV9
CASSVGEGYTGELFF TGTGCCAGCAGCGTAGGCGAAGGGTACACCGGGGAGCTGTTTTTT - - TRBJ2-2 TRBV9
CAISENNGAGNTIYF TGTGCCATCAGTGAGAACAACGGGGCGGGAAACACCATATATTTT - - TRBJ1-3 TRBV10-3
CASSEGVRTDTQYF TGCGCCAGCAGTGAGGGGGTCCGCACAGATACGCAGTATTTT - medium-sized TRBJ2-3 TRBV10-1
CASSNPGRGSYEQYF TGTGCCAGCAGTAACCCAGGGCGAGGATCCTACGAGCAGTACTTC - - TRBJ2-7 TRBV6-5
CASRSQAAGNTIYF TGTGCCAGTAGATCACAGGCTGCCGGAAACACCATATATTTT - once TRBJ1-3 TRBV19
CASNTRGGGLFFRNEQFF TGTGCCAGCAACACCCGGGGCGGGGGCCTTTTCTTTCGGAATGAGCAGTTCTTC - - TRBJ2-1 TRBV7-6
CASSVPGQGPNTEAFF TGTGCCAGCAGTGTACCGGGACAGGGACCGAACACTGAAGCTTTCTTT TRBD1 few TRBJ1-1 TRBV25-1
CASSYLAGGGEQFF TGTGCCAGCAGTTATCTAGCGGGGGGTGGGGAGCAGTTCTTC TRBD2 - TRBJ2-1 TRBV6-5
CASSEWNEAFF TGTGCCAGCAGTGAATGGAATGAAGCTTTCTTT - - TRBJ1-1 TRBV6-1
CASSPTGEGGEQFF TGTGCCAGCAGCCCGACAGGGGAAGGGGGTGAGCAGTTCTTC TRBD1 - TRBJ2-1 TRBV16
CASSPLSGNTIYF TGTGCCAGCAGTCCCCTCTCTGGAAACACCATATATTTT - - TRBJ1-3 TRBV9
CASSTDTYNQPQHF TGTGCCAGCAGCACGGACACTTACAATCAGCCCCAGCATTTT - - TRBJ1-5 TRBV7-9
CASSPGQGGDEQYF TGCGCCAGCAGCCCCGGACAGGGGGGGGACGAGCAGTACTTC TRBD1 - TRBJ2-7 TRBV5-1
CASSLGQVENEQFF TGCGCCAGCAGCTTAGGGCAGGTGGAGAATGAGCAGTTCTTC - - TRBJ2-1 TRBV5-1
CASSEPGQGNEKLFF TGTGCCAGCAGTGAACCGGGACAGGGAAATGAAAAACTGTTTTTT TRBD1 - TRBJ1-4 TRBV6-1
CASMIAGGEYTDTQYF TGTGCCAGCATGATAGCGGGGGGGGAGTACACAGATACGCAGTATTTT TRBD2 - TRBJ2-3 TRBV2
CASSVTGQGSAPQHF TGTGCCAGCAGCGTAACTGGACAGGGGTCGGCGCCCCAGCATTTT TRBD1 few TRBJ1-5 TRBV9
CASSFTSRPGTEKYGYTF TGTGCCAGCAGTTTTACTAGCCGTCCCGGGACAGAAAAATATGGCTACACCTTC TRBD1 few TRBJ1-2 TRBV28
CATRLTSPITEAFF TGTGCCACTAGACTGACTTCACCAATCACTGAAGCTTTCTTT - - TRBJ1-1 TRBV19
CASSSRQGKNTEAFF TGTGCCAGTAGTTCCAGACAGGGGAAAAACACTGAAGCTTTCTTT TRBD1 few TRBJ1-1 TRBV19
CASSSNTYGYTF TGTGCCAGCAGTTCTAACACATATGGCTACACCTTC - - TRBJ1-2 TRBV6-5
CASSPDSDEKLFF TGTGCCAGCTCACCGGACAGCGATGAAAAACTGTTTTTT - - TRBJ1-4 TRBV18
CASSFLGLAGWNEQFF TGTGCCAGCAGCTTCCTGGGACTAGCGGGGTGGAATGAGCAGTTCTTC TRBD2 - TRBJ2-1 TRBV7-2
CASTGGQLNTEAFF TGCGCCAGCACCGGGGGGCAGTTGAACACTGAAGCTTTCTTT - - TRBJ1-1 TRBV5-1
CASSQTFGVGYNEQFF TGTGCCAGCAGCCAAACATTCGGGGTGGGCTACAATGAGCAGTTCTTC - - TRBJ2-1 TRBV14
CASSLWGGGNYGYTF TGTGCCAGCAGCCTCTGGGGGGGCGGGAACTATGGCTACACCTTC - - TRBJ1-2 TRBV7-8
CASSLLSLGRTDTQYF TGTGCCAGCAGCTTATTATCTCTAGGCCGCACAGATACGCAGTATTTT - - TRBJ2-3 TRBV7-2
CASSLTDYTEAFF TGTGCCAGCAGCTTAACGGATTACACTGAAGCTTTCTTT - - TRBJ1-1 TRBV7-9
CASSLGESRWFF TGCGCCAGCAGCTTGGGAGAGAGTCGGTGGTTCTTC - - TRBJ2-1 TRBV5-1
CASSFSGGSYNSPLHF TGTGCCAGCAGTTTTTCGGGGGGCTCCTATAATTCACCCCTCCACTTT - - TRBJ1-6 TRBV28
CASSPAGGAYGYTF TGTGCCAGCAGTCCAGCGGGAGGGGCCTATGGCTACACCTTC - - TRBJ1-2 TRBV6-5
CASSLGLSDTQYF TGCGCCAGCAGCTTGGGACTTTCGGATACGCAGTATTTT - - TRBJ2-3 TRBV5-1
CASSYAGNGNTIYF TGTGCCAGCAGTTACGCAGGGAATGGAAACACCATATATTTT - - TRBJ1-3 TRBV6-6
CAISGGQREAFF TGTGCCATCAGTGGTGGACAGCGTGAAGCTTTCTTT - - TRBJ1-1 TRBV10-3
CASSLAVGPAEAFF TGTGCCAGCAGCTTAGCGGTCGGGCCAGCTGAAGCTTTCTTT - - TRBJ1-1 TRBV7-9
CASREILRSYEQYF TGTGCCAGCAGGGAGATACTACGGTCCTACGAGCAGTACTTC - medium-sized TRBJ2-7 TRBV6-5
CASSPPYAYTYEQYF TGTGCCAGCAGCCCCCCCTATGCCTACACCTACGAGCAGTACTTC - - TRBJ2-7 TRBV7-3
CSAWATNEQFF TGCAGTGCCTGGGCTACGAATGAGCAGTTCTTC - - TRBJ2-1 TRBV20-1
CAWSSLLNTEAFF TGTGCCTGGAGTAGTCTACTGAACACTGAAGCTTTCTTT - few TRBJ1-1 TRBV30
CASRNSRGNYGYTF TGTGCCAGCAGGAACAGCAGGGGGAACTATGGCTACACCTTC TRBD1 - TRBJ1-2 TRBV6-5
CASSTEIRGRPYEQYF TGTGCCAGTAGTACGGAGATCAGGGGGCGACCGTACGAGCAGTACTTC TRBD1 medium-sized TRBJ2-7 TRBV19
CASSPRLAGIYNEQFF TGTGCCAGCAGCCCTAGACTAGCGGGGATTTACAATGAGCAGTTCTTC TRBD2 - TRBJ2-1 TRBV11-2
CASSIDLGTGRGYGYTF TGTGCCAGTAGTATAGACTTAGGGACAGGGCGTGGATATGGCTACACCTTC TRBD1 - TRBJ1-2 TRBV19
CASSALGYIQYF TGTGCCAGCAGCGCCCTGGGTTACATTCAGTACTTC - - TRBJ2-4 TRBV14